Below, 11 T cell receptor beta chains from the same sample are listed, as sequenced in a study of shared clonotypes between healthy human individuals. Clones were sequenced by immunoSEQ multiplex PCR, and TCRdb holds only the in-frame ones, with some missing. In the table there are about 2.2 million clones, around 93% of which are singletons. Selected positively for CCR7 and CD45RO-negative, naive CD8 cells excluded terminally differentiated effector memory CD45RA+ cells. The source material was naive CD8+ T cells from PBMCs. The source is a man aged 18 to 35 in good health. Some clones in this sample may be carry-over from other donors' samples.

The chain has TRBV7-9 and TRBJ2-2; TRBD2 agrees at 12 bases. The V and J ends lost 4 bases and 7 bases, in that order; junction bases with no gene match: 16. CDR1 is SEHNR, CDR2 FQNEAQ, per germline (reference sequence). This CDR3 has 19 residues. This CDR3 is CASSSPSRLAGDRIGELFF. In DNA form, the CDR3 reads TGTGCCAGCAGCTCCCCCTCCCGACTAGCGGGAGATAGAATCGGGGAGCTGTTTTTT.

The chain has TRBV5-4 and TRBJ1-2; 7 bases align to TRBD1. Germline loops: CDR1 SGHNT, CDR2 YYREEE (reference sequence). CDR3 length equals 14 residues. J gave up 4 bases and V 4 bases, and 7 bases lay outside the gene matches. In DNA, the CDR3 is TGTGCCAGCAGCCCCGGACAGGCCTTCTATGGCTACACCTTC. This gives the protein CASSPGQAFYGYTF.

Turning to this clone: The sample contains more than one DNA sequence encoding this CDR3. The chain couples TRBV28 to TRBJ2-1, with unresolved D. The germline V gene encodes CDR1 MDHEN and CDR2 SYDVKM. The CDR3 length is 12 residues. V was cut by 2 bases and J by 5 bases, with 4 bases left in between. The CDR3 DNA follows: TGTGCCAGCAGTTTAGGCAACAATGAGCAGTTCTTC. Translated: CASSLGNNEQFF. The full variable domain, with the rest looked up from reference TRBV28 and TRBJ2-1, is DVKVTQSSRYLVKRTGEKVFLECVQDMDHENMFWYRQDPGLGLRLIYFSYDVKMKEKGDIPEGYSVSREKKERFSLILESASTNQTSMYLCASSLGNNEQFFGPGTRLTVL.

This chain uses TRBV5-6 with TRBJ2-2; D remains unclear. V lost 3 bases and J lost 7, with 7 bases in between. This CDR3 is built from 12 residues. The germline gives CDR1 SGHDT, CDR2 YYEEEE. The CDR3 bases are TGTGCCAGCAGCTCAGAACACGGGGAGCTGTTTTTT. This sequence encodes CASSSEHGELFF.

The CDR3 spells CASSLSWAGGRNEQFF. In DNA, the CDR3 is TGTGCCAGCAGCTTAAGTTGGGCGGGAGGGCGGAATGAGCAGTTCTTC. The chain uses TRBV7-3 and TRBJ2-1; TRBD2 matches at 9 bases. V was clipped by 1 base and J by 7 bases; unmatched bases: 8. Germline CDR1 and CDR2: SGHTA and FQGTGA. CDR3 size: 16 residues.

V usage is TRBV9 and J usage is TRBJ1-4; unclear D gene. The CDR3 has 15 amino acids. V lost 0 bases to trimming and J lost 4 bases, with 10 bases between them. CDR1 and CDR2 from the germline V gene are SGDLS and YYNGEE. As DNA, the CDR3 is TGTGCCAGCAGCGTAGGGGGAGGGAGTAATGAAAAACTGTTTTTT. Protein sequence: CASSVGGGSNEKLFF.

The gene calls are TRBV27 and TRBJ2-5, with TRBD1 matching over 9 bases. The germline CDR1 and CDR2 sequences are MNHEY and SMNVEV (reference sequence). V lost 6 bases and J lost 5; bases outside the gene matches: 10. The CDR3 covers 15 residues. The CDR3 protein is CASRPETGGLETQYF. CDR3 DNA sequence: TGTGCCAGCAGACCCGAAACAGGGGGCTTGGAGACCCAGTACTTC.

As to this clone: Other DNA sequences in this sample translate to the same CDR3. The chain has TRBV10-3 and TRBJ2-7; 12 positions agree with TRBD2. The V gene end was trimmed by 3 bases and the J gene end by 4 bases; junction bases not matched to a gene: 1. Germline loops: CDR1 ENHRY, CDR2 SYGVKD. CDR3 length: 14 amino acids. The CDR3 coding sequence is TGTGCCATCAGTGACCTAGCGGGAGGGTACGAGCAGTACTTC. Protein product: CAISDLAGGYEQYF.

Worth noting for this clone: Other DNA sequences from this sample encode an identical CDR3 as well. The J gene is TRBJ2-1, the V gene TRBV27; tentatively, D is TRBD1 (5 bases). V shed 3 bases and J shed 6 bases, with 9 bases lying between them. This CDR3 is built from 13 residues. The germline V gene encodes CDR1 MNHEY and CDR2 SMNVEV (reference sequence). The CDR3 DNA is TGTGCCAGCAGTTTGGGCAGGGCCAATGAGCAGTTCTTC. Protein product: CASSLGRANEQFF.

The chain has TRBV7-8 and TRBJ2-5; 7 nucleotides line up with TRBD2. The CDR3 length is 15 residues. J gave up 2 bases and V 3 bases, and 6 bases lay outside the gene matches. The V gene's germline CDR1 is SGHVS and CDR2 FQNEAQ. Here the CDR3 reads CASSFGRLGQETQYF. CDR3 sequence (DNA): TGTGCCAGCAGCTTCGGGAGGCTGGGGCAAGAGACCCAGTACTTC.

This clone has just one count. At the DNA level, this CDR3 is encoded by other sequences in the same sample as well. The chain couples TRBV11-2 to TRBJ2-7; 8 positions agree with TRBD2. CDR3 length: 15 amino acids. The germline gives CDR1 SGHAT, CDR2 FQNNGV. The V and J ends lost 1 base and 4 bases, in that order; junction bases with no gene match: 6. CDR3 nucleotide sequence: TGTGCCAGCAGCTTAGTGGCTAGCGGGTCATACGAGCAGTACTTC. It codes for CASSLVASGSYEQYF.